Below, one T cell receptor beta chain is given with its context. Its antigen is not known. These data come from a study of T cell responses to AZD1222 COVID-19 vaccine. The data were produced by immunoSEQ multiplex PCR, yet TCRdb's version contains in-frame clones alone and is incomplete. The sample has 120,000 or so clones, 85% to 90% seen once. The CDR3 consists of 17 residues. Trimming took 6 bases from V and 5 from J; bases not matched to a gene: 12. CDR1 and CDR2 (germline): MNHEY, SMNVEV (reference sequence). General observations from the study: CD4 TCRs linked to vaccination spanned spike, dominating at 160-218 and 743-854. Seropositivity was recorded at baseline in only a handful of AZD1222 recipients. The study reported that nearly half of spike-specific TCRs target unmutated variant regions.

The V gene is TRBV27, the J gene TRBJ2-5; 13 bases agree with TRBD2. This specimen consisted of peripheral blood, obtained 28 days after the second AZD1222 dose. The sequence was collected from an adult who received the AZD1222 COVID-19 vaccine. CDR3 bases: TGTGCCAGCAGCCAAAGGTGGACTAGCGGGGGATTGGAGACCCAGTACTTC. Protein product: CASSQRWTSGGLETQYF.